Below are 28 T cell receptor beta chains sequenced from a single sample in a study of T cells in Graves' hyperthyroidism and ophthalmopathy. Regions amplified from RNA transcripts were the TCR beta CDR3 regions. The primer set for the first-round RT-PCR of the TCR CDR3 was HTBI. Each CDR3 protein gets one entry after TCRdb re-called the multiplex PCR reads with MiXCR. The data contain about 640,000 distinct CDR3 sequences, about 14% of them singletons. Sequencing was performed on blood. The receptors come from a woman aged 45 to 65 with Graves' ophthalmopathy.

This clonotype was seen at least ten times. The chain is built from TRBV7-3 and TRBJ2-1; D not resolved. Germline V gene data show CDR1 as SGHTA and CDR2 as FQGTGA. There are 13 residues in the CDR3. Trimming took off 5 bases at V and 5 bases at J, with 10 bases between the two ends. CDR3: CASSVGSDNEQFF. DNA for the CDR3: TGTGCCAGCAGCGTCGGGTCCGACAATGAGCAGTTCTTC.

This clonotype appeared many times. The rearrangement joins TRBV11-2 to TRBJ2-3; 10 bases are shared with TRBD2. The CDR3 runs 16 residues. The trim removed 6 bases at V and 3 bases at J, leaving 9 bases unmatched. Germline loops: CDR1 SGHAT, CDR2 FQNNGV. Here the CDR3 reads CASRESSGRPTDTQYF. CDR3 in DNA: TGTGCCAGCAGGGAAAGTAGCGGGAGGCCGACAGATACGCAGTATTTT.

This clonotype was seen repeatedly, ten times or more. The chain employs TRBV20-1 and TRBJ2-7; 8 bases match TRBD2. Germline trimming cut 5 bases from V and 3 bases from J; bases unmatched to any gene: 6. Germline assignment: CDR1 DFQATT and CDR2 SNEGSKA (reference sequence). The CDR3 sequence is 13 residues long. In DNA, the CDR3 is TGCAGTGCTTTAGCGGGATTAGGCTACGAGCAGTACTTC. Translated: CSALAGLGYEQYF.

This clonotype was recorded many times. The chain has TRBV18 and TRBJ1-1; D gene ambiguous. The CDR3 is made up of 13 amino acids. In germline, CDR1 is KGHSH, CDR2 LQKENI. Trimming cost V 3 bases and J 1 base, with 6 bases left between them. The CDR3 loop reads CASSPNRNTEAFF. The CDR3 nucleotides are TGTGCCAGCTCACCTAACAGGAACACTGAAGCTTTCTTT. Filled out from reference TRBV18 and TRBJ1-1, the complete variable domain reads NAGVMQNPRHLVRRRGQEARLRCSPMKGHSHVYWYRQLPEEGLKFMVYLQKENIIDESGMPKERFSAEFPKEGPSILRIQQVVRGDSAAYFCASSPNRNTEAFFGQGTRLTVV.

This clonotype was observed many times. DNA of the CDR3: TGCGCCAGCAGCGGGACAGGGAATGGAGACACTGAAGCTTTCTTT. As protein: CASSGTGNGDTEAFF. The gene calls are TRBV5-1 and TRBJ1-1; 9 bases map to TRBD1. V shed 4 bases, J shed 3 bases, and the junction held 7 bases outside the gene matches. Germline CDR1 SGHRS, CDR2 YFSETQ. The length of the CDR3 is 15 residues.

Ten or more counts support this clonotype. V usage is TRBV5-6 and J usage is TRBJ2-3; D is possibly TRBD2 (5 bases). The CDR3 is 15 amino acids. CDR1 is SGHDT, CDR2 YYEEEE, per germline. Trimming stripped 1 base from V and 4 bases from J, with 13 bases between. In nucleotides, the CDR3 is TGTGCCAGCAGCTTGCAAACTAGAGCGGCAGATACGCAGTATTTT. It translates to CASSLQTRAADTQYF.

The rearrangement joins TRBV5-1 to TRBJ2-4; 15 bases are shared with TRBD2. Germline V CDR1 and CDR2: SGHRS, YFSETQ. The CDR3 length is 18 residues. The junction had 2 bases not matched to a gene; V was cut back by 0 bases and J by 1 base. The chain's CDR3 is CASSLAGLAGGAKNIQYF. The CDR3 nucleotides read TGCGCCAGCAGCTTGGCCGGACTAGCGGGAGGGGCCAAAAACATTCAGTACTTC.

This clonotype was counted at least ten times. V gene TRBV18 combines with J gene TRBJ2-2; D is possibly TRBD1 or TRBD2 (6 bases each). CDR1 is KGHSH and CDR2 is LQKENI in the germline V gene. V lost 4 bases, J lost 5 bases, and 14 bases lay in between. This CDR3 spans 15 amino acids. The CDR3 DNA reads TGTGCCAGCTCACAGAACAGGGACTGGACCGGGGAGCTGTTTTTT. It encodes CASSQNRDWTGELFF.

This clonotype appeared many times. The CDR3 DNA follows: TGTGCCAGCAGCTTAGGAGTCAGGGCCTTCACAGATACGCAGTATTTT. Translated: CASSLGVRAFTDTQYF. This rearrangement joins TRBV7-2 to TRBJ2-3, with a tentative D call TRBD1 (5 bases). The CDR3 has 16 residues. Trimming pared 1 base from V and 2 bases from J, leaving 13 bases between. The germline gives CDR1 SGHTA, CDR2 FQGNSA.

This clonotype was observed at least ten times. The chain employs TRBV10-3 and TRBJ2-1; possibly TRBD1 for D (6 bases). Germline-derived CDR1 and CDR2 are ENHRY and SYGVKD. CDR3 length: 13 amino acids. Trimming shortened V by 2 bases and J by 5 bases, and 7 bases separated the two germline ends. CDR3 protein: CAISETGHNEQFF. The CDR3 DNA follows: TGTGCCATCAGTGAGACAGGGCACAATGAGCAGTTCTTC.

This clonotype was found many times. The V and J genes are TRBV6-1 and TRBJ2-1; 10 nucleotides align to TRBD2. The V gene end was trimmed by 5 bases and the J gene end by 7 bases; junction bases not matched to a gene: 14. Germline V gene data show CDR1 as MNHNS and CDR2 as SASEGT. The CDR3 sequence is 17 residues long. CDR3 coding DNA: TGTGCCAGCAGTTACGGGATCCTAGCGGGAGAGGAAAATGAGCAGTTCTTC. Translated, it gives CASSYGILAGEENEQFF.

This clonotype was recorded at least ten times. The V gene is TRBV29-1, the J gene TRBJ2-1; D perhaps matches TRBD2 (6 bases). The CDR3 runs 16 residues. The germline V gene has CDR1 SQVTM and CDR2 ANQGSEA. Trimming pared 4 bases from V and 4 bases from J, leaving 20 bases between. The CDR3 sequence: CSVVIWGLAEYNEQFF. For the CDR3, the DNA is TGCAGCGTTGTTATTTGGGGATTAGCGGAATACAATGAGCAGTTCTTC.

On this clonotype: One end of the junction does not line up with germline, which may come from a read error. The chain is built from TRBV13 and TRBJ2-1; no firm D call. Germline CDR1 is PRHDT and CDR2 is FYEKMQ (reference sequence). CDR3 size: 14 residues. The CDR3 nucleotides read TGTGCCAGCAGCTCCCGGTCCTCCTACAATGGGCAGTTCTTC. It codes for CASSSRSSYNGQFF.

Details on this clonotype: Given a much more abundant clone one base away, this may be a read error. The CDR3 protein is CASSAPRGLYENLFF. The CDR3 nucleotides are TGTGCCAGCAGTGCCCCGAGGGGGTTGTACGAAAACCTGTTTTTT. J is TRBJ1-4 and V is TRBV28, with TRBD1 as a possible D gene (6 bases). Germline-derived CDR1 and CDR2 are MDHEN and SYDVKM. The CDR3 has 15 amino acids.

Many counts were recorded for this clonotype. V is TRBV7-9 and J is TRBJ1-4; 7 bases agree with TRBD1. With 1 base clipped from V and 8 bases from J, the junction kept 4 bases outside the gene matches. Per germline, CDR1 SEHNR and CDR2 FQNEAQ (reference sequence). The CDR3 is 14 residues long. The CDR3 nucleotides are TGTGCCAGCAGCTTAGTCGGGACAGCAGAAAAACTGTTTTTT. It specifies CASSLVGTAEKLFF.

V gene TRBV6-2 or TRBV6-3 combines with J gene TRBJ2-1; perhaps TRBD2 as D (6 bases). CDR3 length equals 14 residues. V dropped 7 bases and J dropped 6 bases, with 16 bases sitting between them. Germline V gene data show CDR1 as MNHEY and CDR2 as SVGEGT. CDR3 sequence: CASIPGAGPNEQFF. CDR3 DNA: TGTGCCAGCATTCCGGGAGCGGGCCCCAATGAGCAGTTCTTC.

The CDR3 region has the DNA TGTGCCAGTAGTATAGTAGCTTTACAAGAGACCCAGTACTTC. Its translation: CASSIVALQETQYF. The rearrangement links TRBV19 to TRBJ2-5; D call uncertain. Germline lookup yields CDR1 LNHDA and CDR2 SQIVND (reference sequence). V shed 1 base and J shed 2 bases, with 8 bases lying between them. This CDR3 spans 14 amino acids.

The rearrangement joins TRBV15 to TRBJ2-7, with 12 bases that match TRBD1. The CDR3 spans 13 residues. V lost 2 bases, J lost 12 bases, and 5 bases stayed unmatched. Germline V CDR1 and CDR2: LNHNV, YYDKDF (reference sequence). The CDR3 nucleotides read TGTGCCACCAGCAGACCCCGGGACAGGGGGCGGTACTTC. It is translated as CATSRPRDRGRYF.

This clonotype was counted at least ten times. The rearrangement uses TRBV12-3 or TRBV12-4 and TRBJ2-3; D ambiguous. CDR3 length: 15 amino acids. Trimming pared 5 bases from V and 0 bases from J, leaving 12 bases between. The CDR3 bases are TGTGCCAGCAGTATAAGGCAAACTAGCACAGATACGCAGTATTTT. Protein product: CASSIRQTSTDTQYF.

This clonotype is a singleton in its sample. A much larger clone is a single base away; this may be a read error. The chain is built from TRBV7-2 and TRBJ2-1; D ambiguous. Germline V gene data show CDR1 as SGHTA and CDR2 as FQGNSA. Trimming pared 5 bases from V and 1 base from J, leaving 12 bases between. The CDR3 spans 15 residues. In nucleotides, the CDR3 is TGTGCCAGCAGCCTTTCCATCAGGTCCTACAATGAGCAGTTCTTC. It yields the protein CASSLSIRSYNEQFF.

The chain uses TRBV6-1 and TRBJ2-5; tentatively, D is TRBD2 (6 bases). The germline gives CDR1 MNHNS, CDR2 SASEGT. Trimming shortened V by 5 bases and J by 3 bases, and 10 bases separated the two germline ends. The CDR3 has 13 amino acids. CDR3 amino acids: CASSSGRKETQYF. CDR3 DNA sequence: TGTGCCAGCAGTTCGGGGAGGAAAGAGACCCAGTACTTC.

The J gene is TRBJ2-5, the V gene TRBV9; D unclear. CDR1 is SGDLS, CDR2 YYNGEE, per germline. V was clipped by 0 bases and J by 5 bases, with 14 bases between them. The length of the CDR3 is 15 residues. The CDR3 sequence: CASSVAPVSLETQYF. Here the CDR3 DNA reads TGTGCCAGCAGCGTAGCTCCGGTTAGTCTGGAGACCCAGTACTTC.

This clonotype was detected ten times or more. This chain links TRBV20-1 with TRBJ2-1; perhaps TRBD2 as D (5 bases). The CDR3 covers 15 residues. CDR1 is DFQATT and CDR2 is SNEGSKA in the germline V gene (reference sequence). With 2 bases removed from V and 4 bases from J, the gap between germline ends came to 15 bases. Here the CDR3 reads CSARPASRGYNEQFF. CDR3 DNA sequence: TGCAGTGCTAGACCGGCTAGCAGAGGTTACAATGAGCAGTTCTTC.

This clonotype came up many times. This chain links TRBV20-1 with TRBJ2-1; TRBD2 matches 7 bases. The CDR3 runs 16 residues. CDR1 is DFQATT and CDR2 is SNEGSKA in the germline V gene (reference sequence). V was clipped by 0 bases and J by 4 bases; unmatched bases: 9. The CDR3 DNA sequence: TGCAGTGCTAGAGATCAAACCGGGACTACTTACAATGAGCAGTTCTTC. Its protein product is CSARDQTGTTYNEQFF.

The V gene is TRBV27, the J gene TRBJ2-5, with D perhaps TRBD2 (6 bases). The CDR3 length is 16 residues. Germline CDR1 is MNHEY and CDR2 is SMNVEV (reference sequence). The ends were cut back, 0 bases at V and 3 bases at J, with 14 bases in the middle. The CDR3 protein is CASSLSGGRIEETQYF. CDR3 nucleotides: TGTGCCAGCAGTTTATCGGGGGGAAGGATTGAAGAGACCCAGTACTTC.

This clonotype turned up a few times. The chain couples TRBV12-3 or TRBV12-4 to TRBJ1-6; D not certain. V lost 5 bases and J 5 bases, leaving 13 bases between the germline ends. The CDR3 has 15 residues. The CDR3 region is CASSLSGRNNSPLHF. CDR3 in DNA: TGTGCCAGCAGTCTCTCAGGACGGAATAATTCACCCCTCCACTTT.

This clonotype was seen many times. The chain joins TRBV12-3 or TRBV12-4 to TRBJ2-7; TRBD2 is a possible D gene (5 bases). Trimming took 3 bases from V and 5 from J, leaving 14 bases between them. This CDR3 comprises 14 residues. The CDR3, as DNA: TGTGCCAGCAGTTTGTCGGCCGGGGTAGACGAGCAGTACTTC. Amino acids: CASSLSAGVDEQYF.

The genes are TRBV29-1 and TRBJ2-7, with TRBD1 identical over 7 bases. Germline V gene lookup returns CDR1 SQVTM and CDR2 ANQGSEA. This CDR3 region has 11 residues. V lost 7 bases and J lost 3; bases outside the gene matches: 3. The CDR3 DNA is TGCAGCGACACAGGGGTCTACGAGCAGTACTTC. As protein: CSDTGVYEQYF.